This T cell receptor beta chain emerged from a study of identical twins. This clonotype has at least ten counts. What it recognizes is unknown. V lost 3 bases and J 5 bases, leaving 10 bases between the germline ends. CDR3 length equals 13 residues. Study-level points and caveats: Excess sharing by twins proved weaker in beta out-of-frame sequences.

A single record per CDR3 protein comes from TCRdb applying MiXCR to the 5' RACE reads. The table includes approximately 350,000 distinct CDR3 sequences, around an eighth detected once. Another study also made use of these data, one on yellow fever vaccine responses in identical twins.

This sequence joins TRBV12-3 or TRBV12-4 and TRBJ2-5; perhaps D is TRBD1 or TRBD2 (5 bases each). Sequences were obtained from CD8+ T cells sorted from blood. The receptor comes from a woman aged 18 to 35 in good health. CDR3 nucleotide sequence: TGTGCCAGCAGTTTCCTAGGGGAGGAGACCCAGTACTTC. Amino acids: CASSFLGEETQYF.